The 27 T cell receptor beta chains reported below all come from one sample, sequenced in a study of high-grade serous ovarian cancer treatment subgroups. Tumor samples were obtained before definitive surgery or chemotherapy. Clones were sequenced by immunoSEQ multiplex PCR, and TCRdb holds only the in-frame ones, with some missing. The sample holds fewer than 35,000 clones; around four fifths are singletons and the top ten take roughly 2.2%. The sequenced sample consisted of tumor tissue. The source is a human donor with high-grade serous ovarian cancer.

The J gene is TRBJ2-7, the V gene TRBV30; 10 positions match TRBD1. Germline V CDR1 and CDR2: GTSNPN, SVGIG (reference sequence). V gave up 3 bases and J gave up 4 bases; unmatched junction bases: 9. This CDR3 comprises 15 residues. CDR3 coding DNA: TGTGCCTGGAGGGGAACCGGGACAGGGGCGTACGAGCAGTACTTC. Protein product: CAWRGTGTGAYEQYF.

The CDR3 loop is CAIGDRANSPLHF. CDR3 DNA sequence: TGTGCCATCGGAGACAGGGCTAATTCACCCCTCCACTTT. The chain employs TRBV6-6 and TRBJ1-6, with TRBD1 identical over 7 bases. The CDR3 sequence is 13 residues long. The germline gives CDR1 MNHNY, CDR2 SVGAGI (reference sequence). The junction had 6 bases not matched to a gene; V was cut back by 10 bases and J by 6 bases.

The chain employs TRBV29-1 and TRBJ2-7, with unresolved D. Looked up from germline, CDR1 is SQVTM and CDR2 is ANQGSEA. This CDR3 is built from 16 residues. Trimming removed 6 bases at V and 3 bases at J, with 24 bases between. The CDR3 nucleotides read TGCAGCGTCTACCTATCCAGCAGGACGGGTAACTACGAGCAGTACTTC. Protein: CSVYLSSRTGNYEQYF.

J is TRBJ2-2 and V is TRBV7-2, with D hard to call. V was cut by 5 bases and J by 8 bases, with 18 bases left in between. From germline, CDR1 is SGHTA and CDR2 FQGNSA. The CDR3 extends over 15 amino acids. The CDR3 loop is CASSPKWVSTGELFF. The CDR3 DNA sequence: TGTGCCAGCAGCCCCAAGTGGGTCAGCACGGGGGAGCTGTTTTTT. The full variable domain, rest sourced from reference TRBV7-2 and TRBJ2-2, is GAGVSQSPSNKVTEKGKDVELRCDPISGHTALYWYRQSLGQGLEFLIYFQGNSAPDKSGLPSDRFSAERTGGSVSTLTIQRTQQEDSAVYLCASSPKWVSTGELFFGEGSRLTVL.

The chain links TRBV7-3 to TRBJ2-3, with 8 nucleotides matching TRBD1. J lost 6 bases, V lost 4 bases, and 6 bases had no gene match. The CDR3 extends over 14 amino acids. CDR1 and CDR2 (germline): SGHTA, FQGTGA. The CDR3 nucleotides are TGTGCCAGCAGCTCGGCAGGGGGCCGGGATACGCAGTATTTT. Its protein product is CASSSAGGRDTQYF.

This sequence joins TRBV28 and TRBJ1-4, with 11 bases fitting TRBD1. CDR1 is MDHEN and CDR2 is SYDVKM in the germline V gene. This CDR3 is built from 16 residues. With V trimmed by 5 bases and J by 8 bases, 10 bases remained unmatched. CDR3 sequence: CASSLTLGQGAEKLFF. The DNA for the CDR3 is TGTGCCAGCAGTCTCACCCTAGGACAGGGGGCGGAAAAACTGTTTTTT.

The V gene is TRBV7-9, the J gene TRBJ2-3, with D perhaps TRBD1 or TRBD2 (6 bases each). Germline V lookup: CDR1 SEHNR, CDR2 FQNEAQ (reference sequence). This CDR3 comprises 17 residues. V lost 1 base to trimming and J lost 0 bases, with 14 bases between them. The CDR3 DNA is TGTGCCAGCAGCTTAGTTGGGAGGCAGGGGAGCACAGATACGCAGTATTTT. This gives the protein CASSLVGRQGSTDTQYF.

This chain uses TRBV4-1 with TRBJ1-2; D possibly corresponds to TRBD1 (5 bases). V was clipped by 0 bases and J by 2 bases, with 10 bases between them. Per the germline V gene, CDR1 is MGHRA and CDR2 is YSYEKL. This CDR3 comprises 15 residues. The CDR3 coding sequence is TGCGCCAGCAGCCAAGATGGGGCAGGAAACTATGGCTACACCTTC. It is translated as CASSQDGAGNYGYTF.

The rearrangement uses TRBV7-2 and TRBJ2-1; 10 bases are a match to TRBD2. Germline-derived CDR1 and CDR2 are SGHTA and FQGNSA. The ends lost 4 bases at V and 5 bases at J; junction bases unmatched: 5. CDR3 length: 15 amino acids. The CDR3 DNA sequence: TGTGCCAGCAGCTCCTCTAGCGGGGGTGACAATGAGCAGTTCTTC. Translated: CASSSSSGGDNEQFF.

This clone was found a few times. The chain has TRBV19 and TRBJ2-5; 9 bases match TRBD2. The CDR3 loop spans 15 amino acids. Germline-derived CDR1 and CDR2 are LNHDA and SQIVND (reference sequence). Trimming removed 4 bases from V and 7 bases from J; junction bases left unmatched: 10. CDR3 sequence (DNA): TGTGCCAGTAGTACAACCGGGACTAGCACAGGGACCCAGTACTTC. Translated: CASSTTGTSTGTQYF.

CDR3 nucleotides: TGTGCCAGCAGATCGGGACAGGGGCCCGATTTCGAGCAGTTCTTC. Protein sequence: CASRSGQGPDFEQFF. This chain links TRBV6-6 with TRBJ2-1, with 10 bases matching TRBD1. V was clipped by 6 bases and J by 10 bases; unmatched bases: 12. Germline values: CDR1 MNHNY, CDR2 SVGAGI (reference sequence). The CDR3 has 15 residues.

This clone was observed a few times. J is TRBJ1-1 and V is TRBV5-1; no firm D call. Germline V gene data show CDR1 as SGHRS and CDR2 as YFSETQ. This CDR3 spans 13 amino acids. Deletions cut 2 bases from V and 6 bases from J, with 11 bases between. CDR3 in amino acids: CASSFGDVAEAFF. The DNA for the CDR3 is TGCGCCAGCAGCTTTGGCGATGTGGCTGAAGCTTTCTTT. The full variable domain, its missing parts supplied by reference TRBV5-1 and TRBJ1-1, is KAGVTQTPRYLIKTRGQQVTLSCSPISGHRSVSWYQQTPGQGLQFLFEYFSETQRNKGNFPGRFSGRQFSNSRSEMNVSTLELGDSALYLCASSFGDVAEAFFGQGTRLTVV.

This chain uses TRBV6-5 with TRBJ2-7, with D unresolved. Germline lookup yields CDR1 MNHEY and CDR2 SVGAGI. The CDR3 consists of 14 residues. The V end lost 0 bases, the J end lost 0 bases, and 6 bases lay between the germline ends. This CDR3 reads CASSYSESSYEQYF. CDR3 nucleotides: TGTGCCAGCAGTTACTCGGAGAGCTCCTACGAGCAGTACTTC.

V is TRBV6-5 and J is TRBJ1-4, with a tentative D call TRBD1 (5 bases). Between the trimmed V and J ends, which lost 0 bases and 8 bases, there was a span of 16 bases. This CDR3 contains 16 residues. CDR1 and CDR2 from the germline V gene are MNHEY and SVGAGI. CDR3: CASSYSLWRGGEKLFF. The CDR3 DNA follows: TGTGCCAGCAGTTACTCCCTCTGGAGGGGAGGAGAAAAACTGTTTTTT.

This clone was observed a handful of times. The chain is built from TRBV7-9 and TRBJ2-5, with D perhaps TRBD2 (7 bases). With 5 bases removed from V and 5 bases from J, the gap between germline ends came to 24 bases. CDR1 and CDR2 (germline): SEHNR, FQNEAQ (reference sequence). This CDR3 contains 17 residues. CDR3 protein: CASSPYRDTTGGETQYF. The CDR3 bases are TGTGCCAGCAGCCCATACCGGGACACCACGGGGGGTGAGACCCAGTACTTC.

This clone was detected once. The genes are TRBV5-8 and TRBJ2-5; a possible D gene is TRBD2 (6 bases). The J call is doubtful: the DNA matches TRBJ2-7 better. In germline, CDR1 is SGHTS, CDR2 YDEGEE. The CDR3 is 15 amino acids. The CDR3 region is CASSLVGRSSYEQYF. The CDR3 coding sequence is TGTGCCAGCAGCTTGGTGGGGAGGAGCTCCTACGAGCAGTACTTC.

This clone appeared a single time. The chain joins TRBV6-1 to TRBJ1-1; no reliable D call. The CDR3 totals 12 residues. The V end was cut by 10 bases, the J end by 6 bases, with 15 bases between. Per germline, CDR1 MNHNS and CDR2 SASEGT. The CDR3 bases are TGTGCCACCGGTGCGGGGATAGCTGAAGCTTTCTTT. It is translated as CATGAGIAEAFF.

The chain combines TRBV4-1 with TRBJ2-5; 16 positions agree with TRBD2. V dropped 4 bases and J dropped 5; count of bases not matched to a gene: 7. The CDR3 loop spans 17 amino acids. Per germline, CDR1 MGHRA and CDR2 YSYEKL. The CDR3 DNA sequence: TGCGCCAGCAGCCCCGGGACTAGCGGGAGGGCCGGCGAGACCCAGTACTTC. This gives the protein CASSPGTSGRAGETQYF.

This clone was observed a few times. The rearrangement joins TRBV7-9 to TRBJ1-1, with no clear D. V was trimmed by 1 base and J by 5 bases, leaving 2 bases between them. CDR1 and CDR2 from the germline V gene are SEHNR and FQNEAQ (reference sequence). The CDR3 loop spans 11 amino acids. The CDR3 nucleotides read TGTGCCAGCAGCTTAGGGACTGAAGCTTTCTTT. It encodes CASSLGTEAFF.

V is TRBV27 and J is TRBJ1-4, with no clear D. With 2 bases removed from V and 5 bases from J, the gap between germline ends came to 12 bases. The CDR3 runs 15 residues. The germline gives CDR1 MNHEY, CDR2 SMNVEV (reference sequence). The CDR3 loop is CASSLGLGENEKLFF. The CDR3 nucleotides read TGTGCCAGCAGTTTAGGCCTCGGGGAAAATGAAAAACTGTTTTTT.

The chain combines TRBV12-5 with TRBJ1-1; D call uncertain. V lost 7 bases, J lost 4 bases, and 13 bases lay in between. The CDR3 runs to 13 residues. Germline CDR1 LGHNT, CDR2 FRNRAP. The CDR3 is CASARRWGTEAFF. CDR3 nucleotide sequence: TGTGCTAGTGCCCGGAGGTGGGGCACTGAAGCTTTCTTT.

This clone was counted once. The V call is TRBV6-1, the J call TRBJ2-7; 10 bases are shared with TRBD2. The length of the CDR3 is 15 residues. V shed 1 base, J shed 2 bases, and the junction held 2 bases outside the gene matches. CDR1 MNHNS and CDR2 SASEGT come from the germline V gene. This chain's CDR3 is CASSEGAGGPYEQYF. The CDR3, as DNA: TGTGCCAGCAGTGAAGGAGCGGGAGGGCCCTACGAGCAGTACTTC.

The gene calls are TRBV12-2 and TRBJ2-7; the table's D gene call, TRBD2, was not cross checked with the DNA. TRBV12-2 is a known pseudogene. CDR3 size: 13 residues. CDR3 protein: CASRWELSYEQYF. The CDR3, as DNA: TGTGCAAGTCGCTGGGAGCTGTCCTACGAGCAGTACTTC.

The V and J genes are TRBV18 and TRBJ2-7; TRBD1 aligns across 8 bases. CDR1 is KGHSH and CDR2 is LQKENI in the germline V gene. The CDR3 spans 18 residues. J lost 6 bases, V lost 6 bases, and 22 bases had no gene match. This CDR3 is CASSHSESFGQGAREQYF. The DNA for the CDR3 is TGTGCCAGCTCCCACTCGGAATCATTTGGGCAGGGGGCGCGCGAGCAGTACTTC.

The chain recombines TRBV5-1 with TRBJ2-1, with 8 bases identical to TRBD2. V dropped 0 bases and J dropped 5; count of bases not matched to a gene: 7. CDR3 size: 16 residues. CDR1 is SGHRS and CDR2 is YFSETQ in the germline V gene. The CDR3 nucleotides are TGCGCCAGCAGCTTGGAGTCGGGGGGGGCGAACAATGAGCAGTTCTTC. Protein product: CASSLESGGANNEQFF.

This chain connects TRBV10-2 to TRBJ2-7; 9 bases match TRBD1. Trimming removed 6 bases from V and 4 bases from J; junction bases left unmatched: 1. The germline gives CDR1 WSHSY, CDR2 SAAADI. This CDR3 comprises 12 residues. In nucleotides, the CDR3 is TGCGCCAGCAGGGGGACAGGGTACGAGCAGTACTTC. It translates to CASRGTGYEQYF.

This rearrangement joins TRBV7-9 to TRBJ1-1; TRBD1 matches 9 bases. Germline loops: CDR1 SEHNR, CDR2 FQNEAQ (reference sequence). V lost 8 bases and J lost 12; bases outside the gene matches: 13. The length of the CDR3 is 13 residues. The CDR3 nucleotides read TGTGCCAGCGGACAGGGGACGGGAACTAAGACTTTCTTT. This codes for CASGQGTGTKTFF.